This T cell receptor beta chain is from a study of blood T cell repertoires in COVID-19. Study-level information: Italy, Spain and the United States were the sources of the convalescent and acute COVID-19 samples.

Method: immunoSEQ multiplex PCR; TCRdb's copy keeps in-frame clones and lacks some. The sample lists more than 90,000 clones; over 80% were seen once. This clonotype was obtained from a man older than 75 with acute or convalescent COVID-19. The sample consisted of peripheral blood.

CDR3 coding DNA: TGTGCCAGCAGCTTGTTTTCGGCTAGGAGTGGGTACGAGCAGTACTTC. It codes for CASSLFSARSGYEQYF. This sequence joins TRBV5-4 and TRBJ2-7; D is undetermined. CDR3 length equals 16 residues. Per the germline V gene, CDR1 is SGHNT and CDR2 is YYREEE (reference sequence). The V and J ends lost 1 base and 4 bases respectively, with 18 bases between them.